Included here is one T cell receptor beta chain sequence, with context. Antigen unknown. The junction does not match germline at one end; this may be a read error. This sample is part of a study of cytomegalovirus exposure and HLA in healthy donors. PCR amplification relied on 60 Vbeta primers (plus 13 Jbeta primers). The table came from immunoSEQ multiplex PCR; TCRdb's copy has only in-frame clones and leaves some out. The profile shows 100,000 to 150,000 clones, around 76% of them singletons. Study results and caveats: When analyzed later, a missense DCLRE1C variant was found to be linked to TCR beta V- and J-gene trimming. Specificity of a few CMV-associated chains for CMV antigens was verified in vitro. Indistinguishable V segments such as TRBV6-2 and TRBV6-3 were excluded.

The V gene's germline CDR1 is SSHAT and CDR2 FNYEAQ (reference sequence). CDR3 size: 14 residues. The sequence was collected from a male donor in good health and CMV-seronegative. V usage is TRBV7-7 and J usage is TRBJ2-2; 7 nucleotides line up with TRBD1. The sequenced sample consisted of PBMCs. The CDR3 loop is CASSLRQGTGELFF. The CDR3 DNA reads TGTGCTAGCAGCCTTAGACAGGGAACCGGGGAGCTGTTTTTT.